The following is a T cell receptor (beta chain) sequence with its context. Its antigen is undetermined. Time point noted: persistent/refractory GD, antithyroid drugs over 5 years with positive TRAb. The TCR library was prepared using RNA isolated from PBMCs. Patients met American Thyroid Association criteria for Graves' disease. The germline CDR1 and CDR2 sequences are LNHDA and SQIVND (reference sequence). The CDR3 consists of 13 residues. The ends lost 6 bases at V and 5 bases at J; junction bases unmatched: 6. These data come from a study of regulatory T cells in long-lasting Graves disease. Study-wide points: Researchers examined only peripheral blood and not thyroid tissue. Accuracy may have suffered from the small sample size.

In building TCR beta libraries, iRepertoire HTBI primers were used together with Arm-PCR of CDR3 regions. TCRdb ran MiXCR on the multiplex PCR reads and lists one entry per CDR3 protein. The table includes over 250,000 distinct CDR3 sequences, 22% detected once. The sample consisted of peripheral blood mononuclear cells (PBMCs), taken when the disease was refractory, from a patient treated with antithyroid drugs. The chain carries TRBV19 and TRBJ2-5, with 7 bases fitting TRBD1. This clonotype originated in a female donor with Graves disease. This chain's CDR3 is CASRDRASETQYF. In DNA, the CDR3 is TGTGCCAGTAGAGACAGGGCGTCCGAGACCCAGTACTTC.